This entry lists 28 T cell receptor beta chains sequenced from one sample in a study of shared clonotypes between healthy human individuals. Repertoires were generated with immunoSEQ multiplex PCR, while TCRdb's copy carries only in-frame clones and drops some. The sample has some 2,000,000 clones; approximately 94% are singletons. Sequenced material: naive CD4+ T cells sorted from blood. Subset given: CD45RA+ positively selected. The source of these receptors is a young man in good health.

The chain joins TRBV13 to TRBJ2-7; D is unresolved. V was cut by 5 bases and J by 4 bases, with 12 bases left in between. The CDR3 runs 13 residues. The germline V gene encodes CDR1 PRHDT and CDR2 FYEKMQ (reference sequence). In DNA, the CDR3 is TGTGCCAGCAGCCCCGGTAGGCGATACGAGCAGTACTTC. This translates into CASSPGRRYEQYF.

The CDR3 sequence: CASASGVIAKNIQYF. CDR3 DNA sequence: TGTGCCAGCGCTAGCGGGGTGATAGCCAAAAACATTCAGTACTTC. J is TRBJ2-4 and V is TRBV27, with 9 positions matching TRBD2. Germline trimming cut 8 bases from V and 0 bases from J; bases unmatched to any gene: 5. This CDR3 is built from 15 residues. In germline, CDR1 is MNHEY, CDR2 SMNVEV (reference sequence).

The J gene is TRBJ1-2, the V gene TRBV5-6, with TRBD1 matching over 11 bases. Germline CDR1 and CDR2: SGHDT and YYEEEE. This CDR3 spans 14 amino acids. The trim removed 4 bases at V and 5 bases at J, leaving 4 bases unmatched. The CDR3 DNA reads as TGTGCCAGCAGCCCGGACAGGGGGCAATATGGCTACACCTTC. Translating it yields CASSPDRGQYGYTF.

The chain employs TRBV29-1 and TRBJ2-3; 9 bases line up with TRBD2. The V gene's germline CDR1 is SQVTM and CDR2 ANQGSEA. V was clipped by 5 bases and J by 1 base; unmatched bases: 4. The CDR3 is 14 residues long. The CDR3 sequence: CSVQRGDRTDTQYF. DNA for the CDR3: TGCAGCGTTCAGCGGGGGGACCGCACAGATACGCAGTATTTT.

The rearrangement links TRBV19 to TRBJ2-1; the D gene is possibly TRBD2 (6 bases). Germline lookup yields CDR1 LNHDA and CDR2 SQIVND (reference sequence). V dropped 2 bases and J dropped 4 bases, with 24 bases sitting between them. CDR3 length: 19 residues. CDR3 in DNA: TGTGCCAGTAGTATACAGCTGACTAGTTCCTCCCTACTATACAATGAGCAGTTCTTC. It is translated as CASSIQLTSSSLLYNEQFF.

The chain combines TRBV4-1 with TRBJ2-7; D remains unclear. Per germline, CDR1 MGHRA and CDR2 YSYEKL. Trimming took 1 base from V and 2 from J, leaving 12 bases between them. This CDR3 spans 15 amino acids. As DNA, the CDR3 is TGCGCCAGCAGCCAAGCTACTACTAATACCTACGAGCAGTACTTC. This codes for CASSQATTNTYEQYF.

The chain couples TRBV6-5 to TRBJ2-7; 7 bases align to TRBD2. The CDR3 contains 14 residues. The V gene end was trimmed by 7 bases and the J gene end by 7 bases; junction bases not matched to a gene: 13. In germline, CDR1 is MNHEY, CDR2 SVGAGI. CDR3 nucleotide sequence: TGTGCCAGCACTGAACCGGGACGGGGAGGGGAGCAGTACTTC. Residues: CASTEPGRGGEQYF.

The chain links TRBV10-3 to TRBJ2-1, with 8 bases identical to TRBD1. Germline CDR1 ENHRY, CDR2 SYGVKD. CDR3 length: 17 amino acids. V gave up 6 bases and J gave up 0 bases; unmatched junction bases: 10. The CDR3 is CAIRGQEATNSYNEQFF. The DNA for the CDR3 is TGTGCCATCAGGGGACAGGAAGCGACGAACTCCTACAATGAGCAGTTCTTC.

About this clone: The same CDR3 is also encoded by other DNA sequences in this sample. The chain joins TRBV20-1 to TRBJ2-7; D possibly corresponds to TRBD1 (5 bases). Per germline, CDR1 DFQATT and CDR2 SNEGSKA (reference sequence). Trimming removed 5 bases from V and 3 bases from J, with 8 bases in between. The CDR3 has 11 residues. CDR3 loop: CSAPQGYEQYF. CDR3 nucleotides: TGCAGTGCTCCCCAGGGCTACGAGCAGTACTTC.

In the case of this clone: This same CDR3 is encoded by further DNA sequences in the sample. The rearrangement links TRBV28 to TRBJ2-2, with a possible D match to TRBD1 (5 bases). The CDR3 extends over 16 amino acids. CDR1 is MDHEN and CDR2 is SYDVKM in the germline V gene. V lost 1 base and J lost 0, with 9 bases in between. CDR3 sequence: CASSLFPGSNTGELFF. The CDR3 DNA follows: TGTGCCAGCAGTTTATTTCCAGGGTCGAACACCGGGGAGCTGTTTTTT.

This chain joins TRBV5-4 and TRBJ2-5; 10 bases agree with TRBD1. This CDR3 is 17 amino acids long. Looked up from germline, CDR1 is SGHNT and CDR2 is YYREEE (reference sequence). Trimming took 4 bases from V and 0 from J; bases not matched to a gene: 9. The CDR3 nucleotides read TGTGCCAGCAGCGGGGACAGGGGATTTGGGGACCAAGAGACCCAGTACTTC. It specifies CASSGDRGFGDQETQYF.

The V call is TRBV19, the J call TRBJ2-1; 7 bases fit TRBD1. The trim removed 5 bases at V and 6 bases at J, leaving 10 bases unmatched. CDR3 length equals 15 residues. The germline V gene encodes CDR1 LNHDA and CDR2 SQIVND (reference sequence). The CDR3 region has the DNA TGTGCCAGTAGTGTGGGACAGATCCCCTCCAATGAGCAGTTCTTC. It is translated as CASSVGQIPSNEQFF. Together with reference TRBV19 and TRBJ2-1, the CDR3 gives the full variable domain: DGGITQSPKYLFRKEGQNVTLSCEQNLNHDAMYWYRQDPGQGLRLIYYSQIVNDFQKGDIAEGYSVSREKKESFPLTVTSAQKNPTAFYLCASSVGQIPSNEQFFGPGTRLTVL.

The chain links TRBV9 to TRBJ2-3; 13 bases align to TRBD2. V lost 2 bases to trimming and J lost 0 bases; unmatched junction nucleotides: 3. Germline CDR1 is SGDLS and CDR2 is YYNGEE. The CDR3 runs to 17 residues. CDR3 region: CASSVGLAGTSTDTQYF. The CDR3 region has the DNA TGTGCCAGCAGCGTGGGACTAGCGGGGACTAGCACAGATACGCAGTATTTT.

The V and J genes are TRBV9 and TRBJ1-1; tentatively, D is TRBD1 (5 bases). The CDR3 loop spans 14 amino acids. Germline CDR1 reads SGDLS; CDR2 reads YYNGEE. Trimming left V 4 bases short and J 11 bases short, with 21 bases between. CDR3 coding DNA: TGTGCCAGCAGCCGCAGTGGCGGGGGAAGAAGCGCTTTCTTT. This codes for CASSRSGGGRSAFF.

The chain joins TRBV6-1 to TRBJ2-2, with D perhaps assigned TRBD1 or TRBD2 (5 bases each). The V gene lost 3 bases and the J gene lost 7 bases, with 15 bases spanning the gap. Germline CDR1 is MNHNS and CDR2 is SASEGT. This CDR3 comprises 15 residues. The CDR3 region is CASSDSGGIVGELFF. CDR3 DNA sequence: TGTGCCAGCAGTGACAGTGGGGGTATCGTCGGGGAGCTGTTTTTT.

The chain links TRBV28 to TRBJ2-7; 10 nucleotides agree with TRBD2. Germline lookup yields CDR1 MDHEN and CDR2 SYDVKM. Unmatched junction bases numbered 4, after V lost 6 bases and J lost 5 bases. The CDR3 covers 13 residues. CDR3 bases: TGTGCCAGCAGGAGCGGGGGGGCCCACGAGCAGTACTTC. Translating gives CASRSGGAHEQYF.

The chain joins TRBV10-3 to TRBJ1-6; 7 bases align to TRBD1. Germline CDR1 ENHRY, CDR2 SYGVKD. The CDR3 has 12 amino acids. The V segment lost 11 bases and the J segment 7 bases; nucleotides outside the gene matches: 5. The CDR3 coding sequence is TGTGCCGTCGGGACAGTAAATTCACCCCTCCACTTT. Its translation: CAVGTVNSPLHF.

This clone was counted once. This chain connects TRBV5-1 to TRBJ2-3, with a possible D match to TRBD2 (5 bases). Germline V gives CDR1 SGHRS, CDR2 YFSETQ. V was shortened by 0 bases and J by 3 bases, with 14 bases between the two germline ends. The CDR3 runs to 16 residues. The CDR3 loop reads CASSLENGPGTDTQYF. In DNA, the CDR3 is TGCGCCAGCAGCTTGGAAAACGGCCCGGGGACAGATACGCAGTATTTT.

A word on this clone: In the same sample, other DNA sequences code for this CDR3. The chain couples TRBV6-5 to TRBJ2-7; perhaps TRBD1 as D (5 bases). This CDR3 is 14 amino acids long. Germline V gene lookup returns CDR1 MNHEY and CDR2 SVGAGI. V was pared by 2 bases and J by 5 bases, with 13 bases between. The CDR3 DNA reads TGTGCCAGCAGTTACGGCCAGGGTGGAGACGAGCAGTACTTC. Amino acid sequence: CASSYGQGGDEQYF.

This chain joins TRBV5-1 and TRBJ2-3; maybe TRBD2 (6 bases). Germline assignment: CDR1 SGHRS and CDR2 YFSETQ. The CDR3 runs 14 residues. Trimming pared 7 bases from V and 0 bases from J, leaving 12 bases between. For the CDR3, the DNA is TGCGCCAGCGTCCGGGACTCCAGCACAGATACGCAGTATTTT. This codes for CASVRDSSTDTQYF.

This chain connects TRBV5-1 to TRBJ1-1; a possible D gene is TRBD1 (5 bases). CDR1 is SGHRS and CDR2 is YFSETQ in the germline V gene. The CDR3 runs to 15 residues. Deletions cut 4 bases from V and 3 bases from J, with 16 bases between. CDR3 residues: CASSRRQGSDTEAFF. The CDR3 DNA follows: TGCGCCAGCAGCCGTCGGCAGGGTTCGGACACTGAAGCTTTCTTT.

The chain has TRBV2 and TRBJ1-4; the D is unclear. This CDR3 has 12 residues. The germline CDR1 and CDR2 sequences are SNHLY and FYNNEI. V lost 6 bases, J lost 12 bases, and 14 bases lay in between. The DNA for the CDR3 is TGTGCCAGCAGGGGGATCAGTAACCAACTGTTTTTT. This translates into CASRGISNQLFF.

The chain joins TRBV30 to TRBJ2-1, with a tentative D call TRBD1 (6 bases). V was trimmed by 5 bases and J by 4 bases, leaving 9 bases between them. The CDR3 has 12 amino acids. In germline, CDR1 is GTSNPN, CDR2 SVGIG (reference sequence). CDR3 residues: CAWDDRYNEQFF. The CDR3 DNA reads TGTGCCTGGGACGACAGGTACAATGAGCAGTTCTTC.

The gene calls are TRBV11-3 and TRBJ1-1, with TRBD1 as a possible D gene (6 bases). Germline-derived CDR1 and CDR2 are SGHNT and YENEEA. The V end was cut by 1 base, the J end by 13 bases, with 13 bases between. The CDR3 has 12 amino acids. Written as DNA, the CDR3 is TGTGCCAGCAGCTTAGGGCAGGGACACGTTTTCTTT. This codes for CASSLGQGHVFF.

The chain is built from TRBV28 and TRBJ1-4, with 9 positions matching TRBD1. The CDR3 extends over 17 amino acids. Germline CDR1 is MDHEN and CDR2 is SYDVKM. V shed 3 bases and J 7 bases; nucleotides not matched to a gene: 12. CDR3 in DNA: TGTGCCAGCAGTTTGGGACAGGGTTGGGTAGGGGGTGAAAAACTGTTTTTT. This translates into CASSLGQGWVGGEKLFF.

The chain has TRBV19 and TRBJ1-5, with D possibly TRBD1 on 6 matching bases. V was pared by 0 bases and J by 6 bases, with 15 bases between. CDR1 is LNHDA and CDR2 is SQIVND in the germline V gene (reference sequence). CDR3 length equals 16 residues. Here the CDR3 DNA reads TGTGCCAGTAGTATAGAAGCAGGGGCGAGGAGTCAGCCCCAGCATTTT. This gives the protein CASSIEAGARSQPQHF.

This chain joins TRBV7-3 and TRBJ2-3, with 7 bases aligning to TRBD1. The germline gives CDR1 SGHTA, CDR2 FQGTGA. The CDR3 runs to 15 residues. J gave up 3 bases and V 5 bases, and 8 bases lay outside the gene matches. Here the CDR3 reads CASSMSRDRTDTQYF. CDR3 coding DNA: TGTGCCAGCAGCATGTCCCGGGACAGAACAGATACGCAGTATTTT.

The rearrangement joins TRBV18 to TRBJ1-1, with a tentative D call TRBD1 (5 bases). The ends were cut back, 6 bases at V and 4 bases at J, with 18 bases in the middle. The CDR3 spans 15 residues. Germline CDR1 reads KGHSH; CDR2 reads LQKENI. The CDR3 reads CASSQIGTGGTEAFF. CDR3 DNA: TGTGCCAGCTCGCAAATCGGGACGGGGGGCACTGAAGCTTTCTTT. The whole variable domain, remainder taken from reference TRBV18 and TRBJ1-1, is NAGVMQNPRHLVRRRGQEARLRCSPMKGHSHVYWYRQLPEEGLKFMVYLQKENIIDESGMPKERFSAEFPKEGPSILRIQQVVRGDSAAYFCASSQIGTGGTEAFFGQGTRLTVV.